Shown below are 9 T cell receptor beta chains from a single sample sequenced in a study of cytomegalovirus exposure and HLA in healthy donors. PCR was performed using 60 Vbeta and 13 Jbeta primers. Clones were read by immunoSEQ multiplex PCR, and TCRdb kept only the in-frame ones, dropping some. Of 85,000 to 120,000 clones in the sample, less than 90% were seen once. Specimen: PBMCs. The receptors derive from a man aged 40-49 years in good health and CMV-seronegative.

The chain links TRBV5-1 to TRBJ2-1; 15 bases align to TRBD2. The V gene's germline CDR1 is SGHRS and CDR2 YFSETQ. The CDR3 has 15 amino acids. Losses at the gene ends were 3 bases for V and 9 bases for J; bases not matched to a gene: 4. The CDR3 loop reads CASSWTSGGAIEQFF. The CDR3 coding sequence is TGCGCCAGCAGCTGGACTAGCGGGGGGGCTATTGAGCAGTTCTTC.

The chain links TRBV7-3 to TRBJ2-3; TRBD2 matches 11 bases. J lost 6 bases, V lost 1 base, and 9 bases had no gene match. This CDR3 region has 17 residues. Germline CDR1 reads SGHTA; CDR2 reads FQGTGA. CDR3 region: CASSLMGLAVVLDTQYF. The DNA for the CDR3 is TGTGCCAGCAGCTTAATGGGACTAGCGGTCGTTTTGGATACGCAGTATTTT.

This chain connects TRBV13 to TRBJ2-2; D may be TRBD1 (5 bases). Per the germline V gene, CDR1 is PRHDT and CDR2 is FYEKMQ (reference sequence). Trimming removed 5 bases at V and 2 bases at J, with 15 bases between. The CDR3 totals 16 residues. Written as DNA, the CDR3 is TGTGCCAGCAGCCCCCCTAAGGGGCCTAACACCGGGGAGCTGTTTTTT. It translates to CASSPPKGPNTGELFF.

V usage is TRBV5-4 and J usage is TRBJ1-2; D is possibly TRBD1 (6 bases). V lost 4 bases and J lost 4, with 14 bases in between. CDR1 is SGHNT, CDR2 YYREEE, per germline (reference sequence). This CDR3 comprises 14 residues. The chain's CDR3 is CASSRPQGFYGYTF. CDR3 coding DNA: TGTGCCAGCAGCCGACCACAGGGCTTCTATGGCTACACCTTC.

The chain is built from TRBV9 and TRBJ2-3; 7 nucleotides align to TRBD2. This CDR3 is built from 18 residues. CDR1 SGDLS and CDR2 YYNGEE come from the germline V gene. The V gene end was trimmed by 2 bases and the J gene end by 2 bases; junction bases not matched to a gene: 14. The CDR3 protein is CASSVRDLGLGVTDTQYF. DNA of the CDR3: TGTGCCAGCAGCGTGAGAGACCTTGGACTAGGGGTCACAGATACGCAGTATTTT.

The genes are TRBV18 and TRBJ1-5; TRBD1 is a possible D gene (5 bases). CDR3 length: 15 residues. V was pared by 6 bases and J by 7 bases, with 19 bases between. Looked up from germline, CDR1 is KGHSH and CDR2 is LQKENI. As DNA, the CDR3 is TGTGCCAGCTCCCCAAACTCGGGGGGGGGACAGCCCCAGCATTTT. Amino acid sequence: CASSPNSGGGQPQHF.

In its sample, this clone was seen a few times. The chain uses TRBV2 and TRBJ2-3; 7 bases are a match to TRBD1. This CDR3 comprises 16 residues. Germline V gene lookup returns CDR1 SNHLY and CDR2 FYNNEI. Losses at the gene ends were 7 bases for V and 4 bases for J; bases not matched to a gene: 14. CDR3 in amino acids: CASKKHPMTGPDTQYF. The CDR3 DNA follows: TGTGCCAGCAAGAAACACCCAATGACAGGGCCAGATACGCAGTATTTT.

The chain has TRBV10-3 and TRBJ1-5; D not certain. The V end lost 0 bases, the J end lost 2 bases, and 11 bases lay between the germline ends. Germline loops: CDR1 ENHRY, CDR2 SYGVKD. The CDR3 consists of 16 residues. The CDR3, as DNA: TGTGCCATCAGTGAGTCAACTCGCCCGGGCAATCAGCCCCAGCATTTT. Protein sequence: CAISESTRPGNQPQHF.

The genes are TRBV7-8 and TRBJ1-3; 7 bases match TRBD1. The CDR3 loop spans 18 amino acids. Germline loops: CDR1 SGHVS, CDR2 FQNEAQ. V trimming: 5 bases; J trimming: 3 bases; junction bases outside the gene matches: 16. Here the CDR3 DNA reads TGTGCCAGCAGCCCCGTGTGGCTACAGGGGAAAATTGGAAACACCATATATTTT. Protein: CASSPVWLQGKIGNTIYF.